Listed below are T cell receptor beta chains from one sample, sequenced in a study of vaccination and CD4 T cells after COVID-19. TCRdb passed the PCR reads through MiXCR, listing each CDR3 protein once. The sample lists about 17,000 distinct CDR3 sequences; roughly 60% were seen once. For these receptors, no antigen is known. The material sequenced was CD4+ T cells from blood, cultured in vitro, taken after SARS-CoV-2 vaccination. These receptor sequences come from a human donor who had recovered from COVID-19. CDR3s include the opening cysteine and the closing phenylalanine or tryptophan. Fields, in order: clone size, V gene, D gene, J gene, CDR3 DNA, CDR3 protein. A D gene is named only where the DNA matches it firmly. Clone size appears in some rows only: once, few, many, or a class for an expanded clone.

-	TRBV20-1	-	TRBJ1-5	TGCAGTGCTGGCGACCGGGACACCATTGGCAATCAGCCCCAGCATTTT	CSAGDRDTIGNQPQHF
-	TRBV7-2	-	TRBJ1-2	TGTGCCAGCAGCCCCCGGTGGGACGATAACTATGGCTACACCTTC	CASSPRWDDNYGYTF
-	TRBV7-2	-	TRBJ1-2	TGTGCCAGCAGCTTAGGGCCAGGGAATGGCTACACCTTC	CASSLGPGNGYTF
-	TRBV7-8	TRBD1	TRBJ1-1	TGTGCCAGCAGCCGGACAGGGGGAGTCATGAACACTGAAGCTTTCTTT	CASSRTGGVMNTEAFF
-	TRBV30	-	TRBJ1-2	TGTGCCTGGAGTGTACGGGGAAAGCAGAGCTACACCTTC	CAWSVRGKQSYTF
few	TRBV15	TRBD1	TRBJ1-5	TGTGCCACCAGCGGCCGACAGGGGGATCAGCCCCAGCATTTT	CATSGRQGDQPQHF
-	TRBV20-1	-	TRBJ1-2	TGCAGTGCTAATACGGGGGCCTATGGCTACACCTTC	CSANTGAYGYTF
-	TRBV19	TRBD1	TRBJ1-1	TGTGCCAGTAGTGTGTACACAGGGGGCCCTATGAACACTGAAGCTTTCTTT	CASSVYTGGPMNTEAFF
-	TRBV7-2	-	TRBJ1-2	TGTGCCAGCAGCTTACCGGCCTCAAATTCCTATGGCTACACCTTC	CASSLPASNSYGYTF
few	TRBV7-9	-	TRBJ1-1	TGTGCCAGCAGCTTAGGGGGGCTCACTGAAGCTTTCTTT	CASSLGGLTEAFF
-	TRBV20-1	-	TRBJ2-2	TGCAGTGCCTTGGGGGGTACCGGGGAGCTGTTTTTT	CSALGGTGELFF
-	TRBV30	TRBD1	TRBJ1-6	TGTGCCTGGAGGGGGACAGCCAGCTCCTATAATTCACCCCTCCACTTT	CAWRGTASSYNSPLHF
-	TRBV7-2	-	TRBJ1-6	TGTGCCAGCAGCCACTATAATTCACCCCTCCACTTT	CASSHYNSPLHF
-	TRBV7-7	-	TRBJ2-5	TGTGCCAGCAGCCGGGACGCTGAAGAGACCCAGTACTTC	CASSRDAEETQYF
-	TRBV20-1	-	TRBJ2-4	TGCAGTGCTAGAGATCCGCGTAAGCCTGCCAAAAACATTCAGTACTTC	CSARDPRKPAKNIQYF
-	TRBV30	-	TRBJ1-2	TGTGCCTGGAGTCCGGGGAGTCGGGGCTACACCTTC	CAWSPGSRGYTF
-	TRBV6-1	-	TRBJ1-2	TGTGCCAGCCCCTCCTCCGAGTGGGCCTATGGCTACACCTTC	CASPSSEWAYGYTF
-	TRBV7-2	-	TRBJ1-6	TGTGCCAGCAGCCTCGGGCCCGGGGATTCACCCCTCCACTTT	CASSLGPGDSPLHF
-	TRBV6-1	-	TRBJ1-5	TGTGCCAGCAGCCTCGGTCAGCCCCAGCATTTT	CASSLGQPQHF
-	TRBV5-1	TRBD1	TRBJ1-2	TGCGCCAGCAGCTTAACAGGGGAATATGGCTACACCTTC	CASSLTGEYGYTF
-	TRBV19	TRBD1	TRBJ1-5	TGTGCCGGTAGTCAACCCCGACAGGGGAGCATTGATCAGCCCCAGCATTTT	CAGSQPRQGSIDQPQHF
few	TRBV20-1	-	TRBJ1-2	TGCAGTGCTAGAGAGACAGTCAGCTATGGCTACACCTTC	CSARETVSYGYTF
-	TRBV7-9	-	TRBJ1-1	TGTGCCAGCAGCTTAGCTAATCCAGGGAGGAACACTGAAGCTTTCTTT	CASSLANPGRNTEAFF
-	TRBV6-1	-	TRBJ1-6	TGTGCCGGCCGAGGGGACAATTCACCCCTCCACTTT	CAGRGDNSPLHF
few	TRBV20-1	-	TRBJ1-1	TGCAGTGCTAGGCAGTCATGGAACACTGAAGCTTTCTTT	CSARQSWNTEAFF
-	TRBV20-1	-	TRBJ1-6	TGCAGTGCTAGAGTAGAGGGGAGGCCACCCCTCCACTTT	CSARVEGRPPLHF
-	TRBV4-1	TRBD1	TRBJ1-2	TGCGCCAGCAGCCAGGGACAGTTTTATGGCTACACCTTC	CASSQGQFYGYTF
few	TRBV6-1	-	TRBJ2-3	TGTGCCAGCGGCAGTGGTCAGGGTCAGAGCACGCAGTATTTT	CASGSGQGQSTQYF
-	TRBV20-1	-	TRBJ2-3	TGCAGTGCTAGGGGGGGTGGGAGTTCGACAGATACGCAGTATTTT	CSARGGGSSTDTQYF
-	TRBV20-1	TRBD1	TRBJ2-1	TGCAGTGCTAGCCCGACCTGGGGACAGCGAGACAATGAGCAGTTCTTC	CSASPTWGQRDNEQFF
-	TRBV2	-	TRBJ1-2	TGTGCCAGCAGTGAAACCCGGGCTAACTATGGCTACACCTTC	CASSETRANYGYTF
-	TRBV7-2	TRBD1	TRBJ1-2	TGTGCCAGCAGCATAGAGACAGGGCGAGGCTACACCTTC	CASSIETGRGYTF
-	TRBV5-4	-	TRBJ2-1	TGTGCCAGCAGCTTTGTGGGGGGGCGGAATGAGCAGTTCTTC	CASSFVGGRNEQFF
-	TRBV20-1	TRBD1	TRBJ1-2	TGCAGTGCTAGAGATCAGGGGGACTATGGCTACACCTTC	CSARDQGDYGYTF
few	TRBV7-2	-	TRBJ1-5	TGTGCCAGCAGCTTAGCGGGGGGTTCTCTCTTCGGCCAGCCCCAGCATTTT	CASSLAGGSLFGQPQHF
-	TRBV29-1	TRBD1	TRBJ2-3	TGCAGCGCCCGACAGGGGGCTGAAGATACGCAGTATTTT	CSARQGAEDTQYF
few	TRBV6-1	-	TRBJ1-6	TGTGCCAGCAGGGTATCCCCTGCCGCCCGGAAAATATCACCCCTCCACTTT	CASRVSPAARKISPLHF